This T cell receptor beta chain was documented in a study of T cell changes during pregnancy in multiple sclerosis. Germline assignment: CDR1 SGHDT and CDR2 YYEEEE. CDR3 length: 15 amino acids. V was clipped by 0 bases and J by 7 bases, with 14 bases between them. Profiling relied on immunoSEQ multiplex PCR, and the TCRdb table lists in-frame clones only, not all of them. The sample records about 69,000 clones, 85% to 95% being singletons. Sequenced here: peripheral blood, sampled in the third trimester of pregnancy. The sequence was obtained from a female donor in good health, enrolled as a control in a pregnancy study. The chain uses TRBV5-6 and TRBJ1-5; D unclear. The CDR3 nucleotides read TGTGCCAGCAGCTTGGTTGGTACTCCATCACAGCCCCAGCATTTT. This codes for CASSLVGTPSQPQHF.